A single T cell receptor beta chain is shown here with its context. This sample is drawn from a study of blood T cell repertoires in COVID-19. Study overall: The samples span acute and convalescent COVID-19 from the United States, Italy and Spain.

Clones were read by immunoSEQ multiplex PCR, and TCRdb kept only the in-frame ones, dropping some. Of about 93,000 clones in the sample, roughly nine tenths were seen once. Seattle participants joined during active infection and were tracked over time. Sequencing input: peripheral blood. The sequence came from a man between 60 and 70 years old with COVID-19, enrolled during active disease.

The DNA of the CDR3 is TGCGCCAGCAGCCAAGTTGGCGGGACTGGAAACACCATATATTTT. Translating gives CASSQVGGTGNTIYF. The chain has TRBV4-1 and TRBJ1-3; no firm D call. This CDR3 has 15 residues. Looked up from germline, CDR1 is MGHRA and CDR2 is YSYEKL. V dropped 1 base and J dropped 2 bases, with 9 bases sitting between them.